A selection of T cell receptor beta chains follows, all from one sample in a study of T cell changes during pregnancy in multiple sclerosis. Assay used: immunoSEQ multiplex PCR; TCRdb lists only in-frame clones, some missing. Altogether about 69,000 clones are present, around 92% being singletons, with the ten largest covering 2%. The sequencing here drew on peripheral blood, taken in the third trimester of pregnancy. The source is a female donor in good health, enrolled as a control in a pregnancy study. The CDR3 runs from the conserved cysteine through the conserved F or W. Clone size appears in some rows only: once, few, many, or a class for an expanded clone.

CDR3aa: CASSIDSGGDTGELFF
abundance: .
v_gene: TRBV19

CDR3aa: CASSLDGGRVFF
abundance: .
v_gene: TRBV7-2

CDR3aa: CASGAKIPGQVSSGYTF
abundance: .
v_gene: TRBV12-5

CDR3aa: CASSASSGGKETQYF
abundance: .
v_gene: TRBV6-1

CDR3aa: CASSLADRGQNGYTF
abundance: few
v_gene: TRBV7-9

CDR3aa: CAWSPQVQETQYF
abundance: .
v_gene: TRBV30

CDR3aa: CSVGSHGGTEAFF
abundance: .
v_gene: TRBV29-1

CDR3aa: CASSSPGYGYTF
abundance: .
v_gene: TRBV5-4

CDR3aa: CASSEATTSGRGPDTQYF
abundance: .
v_gene: TRBV6-1

CDR3aa: CASSPGTTSGTDTQYF
abundance: .
v_gene: TRBV5-1

CDR3aa: CASSPGTGEAFF
abundance: .
v_gene: TRBV7-9

CDR3aa: CASSPRQGQIEQYF
abundance: .
v_gene: TRBV7-2

CDR3aa: CAWSVGQRNYGYTF
abundance: .
v_gene: TRBV30

CDR3aa: CASSVGDRVTYEQYF
abundance: .
v_gene: TRBV9

CDR3aa: CASRAGTSGRNPYNEQFF
abundance: .
v_gene: TRBV2

CDR3aa: CASRRRGSSYNEQFF
abundance: .
v_gene: TRBV11-2

CDR3aa: CAKKWSSGGAFYEQYF
abundance: .
v_gene: TRBV5-6

CDR3aa: CASSLGQGGNYGYTF
abundance: few
v_gene: TRBV4-2

CDR3aa: CASSDSGVTGTDTQYF
abundance: .
v_gene: TRBV9

CDR3aa: CASCSGRAGEQFF
abundance: .
v_gene: TRBV11-2

CDR3aa: CAWTQDRSTYGYTF
abundance: .
v_gene: TRBV30

CDR3aa: CASSSPGLASYEQYF
abundance: .
v_gene: TRBV28

CDR3aa: CASSTGGGRSSEQYF
abundance: once
v_gene: TRBV6-5

CDR3aa: CASSLVGFTDTQYF
abundance: .
v_gene: TRBV5-8

CDR3aa: CASNSLGTDNEKLFF
abundance: .
v_gene: TRBV9

CDR3aa: CASSLRLGQIYEQYF
abundance: .
v_gene: TRBV27

CDR3aa: CASSAEDTGELFF
abundance: .
v_gene: TRBV2

CDR3aa: CASSLGDRNYEQYF
abundance: once
v_gene: TRBV7-3

CDR3aa: CASSPRQPTDTQYF
abundance: .
v_gene: TRBV9

CDR3aa: CASSQANYEQYF
abundance: .
v_gene: TRBV5-5

CDR3aa: CASSYDRDQETQYF
abundance: .
v_gene: TRBV18

CDR3aa: CSVGRDRGGEQYF
abundance: .
v_gene: TRBV29-1

CDR3aa: CASSRSEGQGLGYGYTF
abundance: .
v_gene: TRBV19

CDR3aa: CASSSRGLGTYNEQFF
abundance: few
v_gene: TRBV7-2

CDR3aa: CASSTRGNTDTQYF
abundance: .
v_gene: TRBV9

CDR3aa: CASSLDLAGNEQYF
abundance: .
v_gene: TRBV5-6

CDR3aa: CATYQGAGSPLHF
abundance: few
v_gene: TRBV10-3

CDR3aa: CASSLGLVDEQYF
abundance: .
v_gene: TRBV7-8

CDR3aa: CASRPRVAGPQHF
abundance: .
v_gene: TRBV28

CDR3aa: CASSQLAFEQFF
abundance: .
v_gene: TRBV2

CDR3aa: CASSYSSSSRVQFF
abundance: .
v_gene: TRBV6-5

CDR3aa: CASGTIETQYF
abundance: .
v_gene: TRBV6-6